Listed below are T cell receptor beta chains from one sample, sequenced in a study of post-analysis software for immune sequencing data. TCRdb analysed the PCR reads with MiXCR anew, one entry per CDR3 protein. The data show about 190,000 distinct CDR3 sequences, with about 30% seen just once and 3% to 3.5% held by the top ten. The sequenced material came from blood. These receptors came from a girl aged 2-17 years with multiple sclerosis. The CDR3 runs from the conserved cysteine through the conserved F or W. The order of the fields is D gene, CDR3 length, J gene, clone size, V gene, CDR3 protein, CDR3 DNA. D genes are given only for firm matches. The size field is filled for only some rows; it gives once, few, many or a size class.

d_call: TRBD2; cdr3_length: 15; j_call: TRBJ2-1; clone_size: many; v_call: TRBV29-1; cdr3_aa: CSVEDGGVLVNEQFF; cdr3_nt: TGCAGCGTTGAAGATGGGGGGGTTCTGGTCAATGAGCAGTTCTTC
d_call: TRBD2; cdr3_length: 13; j_call: TRBJ2-5; clone_size: many; v_call: TRBV20-1; cdr3_aa: CSARARGLETQYF; cdr3_nt: TGCAGTGCTAGAGCGCGGGGGTTAGAGACCCAGTACTTC
d_call: NA; cdr3_length: 12; j_call: TRBJ1-1; clone_size: few; v_call: TRBV20-1; cdr3_aa: CSARVGISEAFF; cdr3_nt: TGCAGTGCTAGAGTAGGGATATCTGAAGCTTTCTTT
d_call: NA; cdr3_length: 19; j_call: TRBJ2-3; clone_size: few; v_call: TRBV28; cdr3_aa: CASRPLGSRLRSETDTQYF; cdr3_nt: TGTGCCAGCAGACCCTTAGGGTCTAGATTAAGATCCGAGACAGATACGCAGTATTTT
d_call: TRBD2; cdr3_length: 15; j_call: TRBJ2-7; clone_size: NA; v_call: TRBV18; cdr3_aa: CASSVGTSGLYEQYF; cdr3_nt: TGTGCCAGCTCAGTCGGGACTAGCGGCCTCTACGAGCAGTACTTC
d_call: NA; cdr3_length: 14; j_call: TRBJ2-3; clone_size: NA; v_call: TRBV11-2; cdr3_aa: CASSLEGGGGAQYF; cdr3_nt: TGTGCCAGCAGCTTAGAGGGTGGCGGGGGCGCGCAGTATTTT
d_call: NA; cdr3_length: 13; j_call: TRBJ2-1; clone_size: NA; v_call: TRBV2; cdr3_aa: CASSVASPAMEFF; cdr3_nt: TGTGCCAGCAGTGTCGCTAGCCCGGCCATGGAGTTCTTC
d_call: NA; cdr3_length: 11; j_call: TRBJ2-7; clone_size: few; v_call: TRBV28; cdr3_aa: CASSLSRYWYF; cdr3_nt: TGTGCCAGCAGTTTATCCCGCTATTGGTACTTC
d_call: NA; cdr3_length: 13; j_call: TRBJ2-5; clone_size: many; v_call: TRBV20-1; cdr3_aa: CSASEVGQETQYF; cdr3_nt: TGCAGTGCCTCCGAGGTGGGACAAGAGACCCAGTACTTC
d_call: NA; cdr3_length: 14; j_call: TRBJ2-6; clone_size: many; v_call: TRBV12-3/TRBV12-4; cdr3_aa: CASGVDTGANVLTF; cdr3_nt: TGTGCCAGCGGGGTTGACACTGGGGCCAACGTCCTGACTTTC
d_call: TRBD2; cdr3_length: 21; j_call: TRBJ2-1; clone_size: NA; v_call: TRBV3-1; cdr3_aa: CVSSQGGSRLAGSFSYNEQFF; cdr3_nt: TGTGTCAGCAGCCAAGGGGGATCTCGGCTAGCGGGGTCTTTTTCCTACAATGAGCAGTTCTTC
d_call: NA; cdr3_length: 13; j_call: TRBJ2-1; clone_size: many; v_call: TRBV20-1; cdr3_aa: CSAPKTPRGGQFF; cdr3_nt: TGCAGTGCTCCAAAGACCCCTAGGGGAGGGCAGTTCTTC
d_call: TRBD1; cdr3_length: 13; j_call: TRBJ2-7; clone_size: many; v_call: TRBV4-2; cdr3_aa: CASSQLDRDEQYF; cdr3_nt: TGTGCCAGCAGCCAATTAGACAGGGACGAGCAGTACTTC
d_call: NA; cdr3_length: 14; j_call: TRBJ2-5; clone_size: few; v_call: TRBV18; cdr3_aa: CASSPREGWETQYF; cdr3_nt: TGTGCCAGCTCACCACGGGAAGGATGGGAGACCCAGTACTTC
d_call: TRBD2; cdr3_length: 16; j_call: TRBJ2-7; clone_size: NA; v_call: TRBV7-9; cdr3_aa: CASSDWTGAGGTEQYF; cdr3_nt: TGTGCCAGCAGCGATTGGACTGGGGCGGGAGGCACCGAGCAGTACTTC
d_call: NA; cdr3_length: 13; j_call: TRBJ2-7; clone_size: NA; v_call: TRBV5-1; cdr3_aa: CASSTGPWREQYF; cdr3_nt: TGCGCCAGCAGCACCGGACCCTGGAGAGAGCAGTACTTC
d_call: TRBD2; cdr3_length: 17; j_call: TRBJ2-3; clone_size: few; v_call: TRBV28; cdr3_aa: CASSSRLAGGGTDTQYF; cdr3_nt: TGTGCCAGCAGTTCGCGACTAGCGGGGGGGGGCACAGATACGCAGTATTTT